This T cell receptor (beta chain) was captured in a study of blood T cell repertoires in COVID-19. Study details: Italy, Spain and the United States were the sources of the convalescent and acute COVID-19 samples. T cells, B-cell-depleted T cells, or PBMCs provided the cDNA or gDNA that served as material.

Looked up from germline, CDR1 is ENHRY and CDR2 is SYGVKD. The CDR3 has 17 amino acids. V gave up 0 bases and J gave up 2 bases; unmatched junction bases: 5. Authors' processing steps: Using reference gene primer amplification, nucleated cell counts were estimated. TCRdb keeps only in-frame clones here, not all; method: immunoSEQ multiplex PCR. V and J calls and clone size follow that table, whereas D and trimming were derived from the DNA. This sample has 200,000 to 300,000 clones, with approximately 86% found just once. The receptor was isolated from a human donor in a cohort sampled during active COVID-19. Sequencing was done on a sample of peripheral blood. V usage is TRBV10-3 and J usage is TRBJ2-2, with TRBD1 matching over 8 bases. The CDR3 DNA reads TGTGCCATCAGTGAGTCCATTACAGGGGGAAACACCGGGGAGCTGTTTTTT. Residues: CAISESITGGNTGELFF.